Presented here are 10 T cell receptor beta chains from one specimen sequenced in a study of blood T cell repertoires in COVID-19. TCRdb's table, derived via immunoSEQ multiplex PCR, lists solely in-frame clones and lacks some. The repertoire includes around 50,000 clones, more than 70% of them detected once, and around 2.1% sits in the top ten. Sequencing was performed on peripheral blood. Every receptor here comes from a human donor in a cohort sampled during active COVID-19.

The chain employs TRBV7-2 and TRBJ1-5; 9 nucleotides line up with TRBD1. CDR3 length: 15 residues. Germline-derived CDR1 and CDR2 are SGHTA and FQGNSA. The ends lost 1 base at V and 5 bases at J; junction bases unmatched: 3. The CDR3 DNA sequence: TGTGCCAGCAGCTTAGTGGGACAGGGAGATCAGCCCCAGCATTTT. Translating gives CASSLVGQGDQPQHF.

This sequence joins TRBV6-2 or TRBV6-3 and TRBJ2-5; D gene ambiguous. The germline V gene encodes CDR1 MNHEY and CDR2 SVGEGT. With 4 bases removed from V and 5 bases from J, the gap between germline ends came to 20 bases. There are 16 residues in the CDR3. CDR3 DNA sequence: TGTGCCAGCAGTTCGCCCGTCGGCCCAGCTAGGGAGACCCAGTACTTC. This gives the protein CASSSPVGPARETQYF.

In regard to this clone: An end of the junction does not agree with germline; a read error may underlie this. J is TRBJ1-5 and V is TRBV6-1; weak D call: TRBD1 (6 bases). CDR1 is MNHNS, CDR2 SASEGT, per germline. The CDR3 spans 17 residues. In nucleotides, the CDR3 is TGTGCCAGCAGGGAAGGGGGGGGCCCGGCGTTCAATCAGCCCCAGCATTTT. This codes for CASREGGGPAFNQPQHF.

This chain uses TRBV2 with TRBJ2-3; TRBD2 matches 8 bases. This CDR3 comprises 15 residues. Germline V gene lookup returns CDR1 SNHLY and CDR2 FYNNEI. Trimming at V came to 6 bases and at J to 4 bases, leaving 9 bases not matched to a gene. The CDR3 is CASRRPAGEADTQYF. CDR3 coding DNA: TGTGCCAGCAGGAGGCCAGCGGGAGAGGCAGATACGCAGTATTTT.

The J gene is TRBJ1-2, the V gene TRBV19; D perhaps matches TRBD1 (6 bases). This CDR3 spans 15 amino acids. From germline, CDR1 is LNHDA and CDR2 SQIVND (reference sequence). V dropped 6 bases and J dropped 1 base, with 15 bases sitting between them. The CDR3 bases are TGTGCCAGTAGCATAAACGGACAGTTTAACTATGGCTACACCTTC. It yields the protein CASSINGQFNYGYTF.

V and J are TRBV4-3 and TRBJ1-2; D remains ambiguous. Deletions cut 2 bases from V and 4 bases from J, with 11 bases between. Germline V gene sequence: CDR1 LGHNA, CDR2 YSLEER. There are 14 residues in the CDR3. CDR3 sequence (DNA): TGCGCCAGCAGCCAACTAGGGAGAAGCTATGGCTACACCTTC. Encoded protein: CASSQLGRSYGYTF.

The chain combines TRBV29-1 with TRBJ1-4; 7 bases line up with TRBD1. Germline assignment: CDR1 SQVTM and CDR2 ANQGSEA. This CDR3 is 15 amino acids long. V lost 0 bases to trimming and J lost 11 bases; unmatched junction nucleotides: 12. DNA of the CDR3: TGCAGCGTTGAAGATCGGGAGGGGGCTATAGGGAAACTGTTTTTT. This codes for CSVEDREGAIGKLFF. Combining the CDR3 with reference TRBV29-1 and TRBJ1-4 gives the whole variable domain SAVISQKPSRDICQRGTSLTIQCQVDSQVTMMFWYRQQPGQSLTLIATANQGSEATYESGFVIDKFPISRPNLTFSTLTVSNMSPEDSSIYLCSVEDREGAIGKLFFGSGTQLSVL.

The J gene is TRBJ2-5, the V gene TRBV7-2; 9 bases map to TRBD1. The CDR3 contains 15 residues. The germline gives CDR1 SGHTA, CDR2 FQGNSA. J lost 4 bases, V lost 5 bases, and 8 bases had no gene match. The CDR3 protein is CASSTDRGVGETQYF. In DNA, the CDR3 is TGTGCCAGCAGCACCGACAGGGGGGTGGGAGAGACCCAGTACTTC. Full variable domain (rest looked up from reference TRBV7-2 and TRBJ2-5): GAGVSQSPSNKVTEKGKDVELRCDPISGHTALYWYRQSLGQGLEFLIYFQGNSAPDKSGLPSDRFSAERTGGSVSTLTIQRTQQEDSAVYLCASSTDRGVGETQYFGPGTRLLVL.

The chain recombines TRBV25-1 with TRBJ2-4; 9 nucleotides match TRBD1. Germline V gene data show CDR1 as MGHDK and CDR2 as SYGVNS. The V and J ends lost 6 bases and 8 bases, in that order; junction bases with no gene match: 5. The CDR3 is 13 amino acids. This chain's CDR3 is CASSRGQGDIQYF. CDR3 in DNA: TGTGCCAGCAGCCGGGGACAGGGTGACATTCAGTACTTC.

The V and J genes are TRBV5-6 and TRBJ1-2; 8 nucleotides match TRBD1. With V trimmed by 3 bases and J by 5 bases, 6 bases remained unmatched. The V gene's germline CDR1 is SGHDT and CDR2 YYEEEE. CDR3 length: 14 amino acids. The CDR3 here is CASSSTGETYGYTF. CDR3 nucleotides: TGTGCCAGCAGCTCGACAGGGGAGACTTATGGCTACACCTTC. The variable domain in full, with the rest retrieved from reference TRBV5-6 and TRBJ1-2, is DAGVTQSPTHLIKTRGQQVTLRCSPKSGHDTVSWYQQALGQGPQFIFQYYEEEERQRGNFPDRFSGHQFPNYSSELNVNALLLGDSALYLCASSSTGETYGYTFGSGTRLTVV.